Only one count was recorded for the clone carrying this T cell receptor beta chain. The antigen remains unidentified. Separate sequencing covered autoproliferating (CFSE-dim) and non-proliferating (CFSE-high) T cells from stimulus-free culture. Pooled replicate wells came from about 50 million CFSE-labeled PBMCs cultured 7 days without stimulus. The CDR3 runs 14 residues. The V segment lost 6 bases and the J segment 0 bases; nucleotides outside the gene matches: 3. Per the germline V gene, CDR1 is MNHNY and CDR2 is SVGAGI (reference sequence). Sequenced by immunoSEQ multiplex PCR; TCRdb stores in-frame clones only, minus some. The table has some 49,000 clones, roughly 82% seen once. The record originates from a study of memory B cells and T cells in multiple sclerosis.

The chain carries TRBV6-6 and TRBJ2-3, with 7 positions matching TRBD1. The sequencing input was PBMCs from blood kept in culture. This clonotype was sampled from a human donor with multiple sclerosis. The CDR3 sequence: CASRPQGSTDTQYF. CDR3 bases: TGTGCCAGCAGACCACAGGGGAGCACAGATACGCAGTATTTT.